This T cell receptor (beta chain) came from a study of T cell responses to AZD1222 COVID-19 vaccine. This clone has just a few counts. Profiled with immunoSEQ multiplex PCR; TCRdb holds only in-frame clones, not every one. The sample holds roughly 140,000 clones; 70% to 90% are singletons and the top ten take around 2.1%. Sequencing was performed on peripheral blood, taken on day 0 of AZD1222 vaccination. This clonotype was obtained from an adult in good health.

The CDR3 region has the DNA TGCGCCAGCAGCTCCGGGACAGGTTATTACGAGCAGTACTTC. It translates to CASSSGTGYYEQYF. The gene calls are TRBV5-1 and TRBJ2-7, with 8 bases identical to TRBD1. CDR1 and CDR2 (germline): SGHRS, YFSETQ. J was trimmed by 4 bases and V by 3 bases; bases with no gene match: 6. The CDR3 sequence is 14 residues long.